The clone carrying this TCR beta chain turned up a few times. TCR beta CDR3 regions were amplified from RNA transcripts. HTBI primers were used for first-round RT-PCR of the TCR CDR3. Each CDR3 protein is one row after TCRdb ran MiXCR on the multiplex PCR reads. The repertoire consists of more than 350,000 distinct CDR3 sequences, with roughly 15% occurring once and the leading ten covering roughly a fifth. The sample is drawn from a study of T cells in Graves' hyperthyroidism and ophthalmopathy. The receptor was derived from a woman aged 55 to 70 with Graves' ophthalmopathy. The material sequenced was blood.

CDR3 loop: CSAGLRGANYGYTF. DNA of the CDR3: TGCAGTGCAGGTCTAAGGGGAGCTAACTATGGCTACACCTTC. The chain recombines TRBV20-1 with TRBJ1-2; TRBD1 might be the D (5 bases). The CDR3 runs 14 residues. Trimming pared 6 bases from V and 0 bases from J, leaving 14 bases between. Per the germline V gene, CDR1 is DFQATT and CDR2 is SNEGSKA (reference sequence).